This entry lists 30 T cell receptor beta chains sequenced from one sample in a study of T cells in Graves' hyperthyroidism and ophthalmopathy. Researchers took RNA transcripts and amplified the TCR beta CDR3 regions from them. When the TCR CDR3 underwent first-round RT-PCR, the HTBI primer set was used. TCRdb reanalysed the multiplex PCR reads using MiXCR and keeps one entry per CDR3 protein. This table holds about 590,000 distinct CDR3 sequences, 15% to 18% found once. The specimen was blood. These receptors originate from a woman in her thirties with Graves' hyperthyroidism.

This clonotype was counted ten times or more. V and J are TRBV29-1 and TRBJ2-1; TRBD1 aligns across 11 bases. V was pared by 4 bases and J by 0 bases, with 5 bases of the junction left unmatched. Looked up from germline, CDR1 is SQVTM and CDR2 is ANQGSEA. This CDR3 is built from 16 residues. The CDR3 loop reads CSVGGTGGISYNEQFF. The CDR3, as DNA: TGCAGCGTTGGAGGGACAGGGGGTATCTCCTACAATGAGCAGTTCTTC.

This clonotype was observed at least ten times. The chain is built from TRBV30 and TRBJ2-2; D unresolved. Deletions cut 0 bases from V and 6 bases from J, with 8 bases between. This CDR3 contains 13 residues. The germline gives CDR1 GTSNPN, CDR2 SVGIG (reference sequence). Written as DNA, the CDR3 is TGTGCCTGGAGTGTAGGTAATCCCGGGGAGCTGTTTTTT. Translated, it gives CAWSVGNPGELFF.

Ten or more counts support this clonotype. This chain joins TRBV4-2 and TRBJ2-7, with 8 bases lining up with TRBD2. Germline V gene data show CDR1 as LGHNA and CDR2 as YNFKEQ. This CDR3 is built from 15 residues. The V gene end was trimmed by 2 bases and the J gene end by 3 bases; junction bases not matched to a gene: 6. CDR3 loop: CASSQSGTRSYEQYF. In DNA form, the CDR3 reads TGTGCCAGCAGCCAATCCGGGACTAGAAGCTACGAGCAGTACTTC.

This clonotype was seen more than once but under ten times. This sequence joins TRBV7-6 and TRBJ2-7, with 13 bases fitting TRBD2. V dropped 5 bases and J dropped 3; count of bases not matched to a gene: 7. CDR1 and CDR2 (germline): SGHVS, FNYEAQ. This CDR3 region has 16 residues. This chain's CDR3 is CASSIGTSGNVYEQYF. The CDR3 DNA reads TGTGCCAGCAGCATCGGGACTAGCGGGAATGTCTACGAGCAGTACTTC. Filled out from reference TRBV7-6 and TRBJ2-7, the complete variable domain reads GAGVSQSPRYKVTKRGQDVALRCDPISGHVSLYWYRQALGQGPEFLTYFNYEAQQDKSGLPNDRFSAERPEGSISTLTIQRTEQRDSAMYRCASSIGTSGNVYEQYFGPGTRLTVT.

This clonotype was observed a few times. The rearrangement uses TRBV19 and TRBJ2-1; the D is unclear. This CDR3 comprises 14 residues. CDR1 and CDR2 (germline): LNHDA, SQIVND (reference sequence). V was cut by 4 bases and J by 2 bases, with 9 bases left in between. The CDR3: CASSRARPYNEQFF. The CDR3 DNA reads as TGTGCCAGTAGTAGAGCGCGCCCCTACAATGAGCAGTTCTTC.

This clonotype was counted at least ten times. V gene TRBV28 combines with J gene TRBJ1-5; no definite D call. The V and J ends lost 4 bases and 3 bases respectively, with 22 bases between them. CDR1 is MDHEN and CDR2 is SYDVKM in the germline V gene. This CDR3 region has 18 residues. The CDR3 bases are TGTGCCAGCAGTTCCGCGGTCGGGCCGAGCGCCTTCAATCAGCCCCAGCATTTT. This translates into CASSSAVGPSAFNQPQHF.

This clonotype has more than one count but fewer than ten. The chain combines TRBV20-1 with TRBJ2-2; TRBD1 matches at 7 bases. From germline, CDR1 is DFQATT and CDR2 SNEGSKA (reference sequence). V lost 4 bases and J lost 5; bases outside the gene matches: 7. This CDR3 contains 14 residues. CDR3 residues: CSAIHRGQTGELFF. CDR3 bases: TGCAGTGCTATTCACAGGGGTCAAACCGGGGAGCTGTTTTTT.

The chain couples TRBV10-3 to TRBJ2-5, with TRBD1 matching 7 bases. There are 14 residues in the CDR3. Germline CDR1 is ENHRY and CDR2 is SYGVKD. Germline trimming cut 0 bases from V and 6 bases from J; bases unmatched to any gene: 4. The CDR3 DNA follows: TGTGCCATCAGTGAGTCAACAGGGGCGCAGACCCAGTACTTC. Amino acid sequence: CAISESTGAQTQYF.

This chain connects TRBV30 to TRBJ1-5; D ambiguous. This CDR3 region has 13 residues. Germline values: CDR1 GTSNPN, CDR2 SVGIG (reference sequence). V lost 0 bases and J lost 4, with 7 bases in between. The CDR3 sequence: CAWSVPPNQPQHF. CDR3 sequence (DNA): TGTGCCTGGAGTGTACCCCCAAATCAGCCCCAGCATTTT. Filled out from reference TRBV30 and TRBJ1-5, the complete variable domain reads SQTIHQWPATLVQPVGSPLSLECTVEGTSNPNLYWYRQAAGRGLQLLFYSVGIGQISSEVPQNLSASRPQDRQFILSSKKLLLSDSGFYLCAWSVPPNQPQHFGDGTRLSIL.

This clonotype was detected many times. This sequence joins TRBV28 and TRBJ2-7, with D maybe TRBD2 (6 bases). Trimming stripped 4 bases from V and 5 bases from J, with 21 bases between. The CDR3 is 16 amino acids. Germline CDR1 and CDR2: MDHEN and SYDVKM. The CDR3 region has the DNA TGTGCCAGCAGTTCCGAAACTGCCCGGGGGTCCCACGAGCAGTACTTC. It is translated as CASSSETARGSHEQYF.

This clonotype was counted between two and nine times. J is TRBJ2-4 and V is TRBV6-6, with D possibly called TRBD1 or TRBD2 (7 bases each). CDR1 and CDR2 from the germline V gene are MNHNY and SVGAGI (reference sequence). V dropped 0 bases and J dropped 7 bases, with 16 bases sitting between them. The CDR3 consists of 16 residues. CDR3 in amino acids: CASSYSYRGGRNIQYF. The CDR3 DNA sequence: TGTGCCAGCAGTTACTCATACAGGGGAGGGAGGAACATTCAGTACTTC.

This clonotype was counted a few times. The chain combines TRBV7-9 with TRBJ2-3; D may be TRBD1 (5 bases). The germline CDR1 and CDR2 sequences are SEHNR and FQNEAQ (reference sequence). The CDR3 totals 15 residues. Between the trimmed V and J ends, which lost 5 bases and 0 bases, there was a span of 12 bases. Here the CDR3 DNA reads TGTGCCAGCAGCCTACCCAGGGCTAGCACAGATACGCAGTATTTT. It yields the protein CASSLPRASTDTQYF.

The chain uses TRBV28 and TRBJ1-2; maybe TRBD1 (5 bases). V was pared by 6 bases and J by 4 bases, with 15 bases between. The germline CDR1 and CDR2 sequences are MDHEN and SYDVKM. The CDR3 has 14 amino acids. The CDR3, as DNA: TGTGCCAGCAGCACCTACGGACAACTCTATGGCTACACCTTC. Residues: CASSTYGQLYGYTF.

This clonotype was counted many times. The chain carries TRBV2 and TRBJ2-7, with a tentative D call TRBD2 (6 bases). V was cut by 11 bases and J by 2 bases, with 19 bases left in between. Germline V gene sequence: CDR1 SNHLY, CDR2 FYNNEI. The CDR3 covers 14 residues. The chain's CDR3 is CAGSTSSVAYEQYF. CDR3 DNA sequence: TGTGCCGGATCCACTTCTAGCGTAGCCTACGAGCAGTACTTC. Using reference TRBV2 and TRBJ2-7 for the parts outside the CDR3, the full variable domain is EPEVTQTPSHQVTQMGQEVILRCVPISNHLYFYWYRQILGQKVEFLVSFYNNEISEKSEIFDDQFSVERPDGSNFTLKIRSTKLEDSAMYFCAGSTSSVAYEQYFGPGTRLTVT.

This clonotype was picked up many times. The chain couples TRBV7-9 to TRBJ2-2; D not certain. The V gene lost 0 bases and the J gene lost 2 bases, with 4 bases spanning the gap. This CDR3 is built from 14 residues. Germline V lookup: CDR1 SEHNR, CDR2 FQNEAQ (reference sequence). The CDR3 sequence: CASSLAENTGELFF. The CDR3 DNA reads TGTGCCAGCAGCTTAGCCGAAAACACCGGGGAGCTGTTTTTT.

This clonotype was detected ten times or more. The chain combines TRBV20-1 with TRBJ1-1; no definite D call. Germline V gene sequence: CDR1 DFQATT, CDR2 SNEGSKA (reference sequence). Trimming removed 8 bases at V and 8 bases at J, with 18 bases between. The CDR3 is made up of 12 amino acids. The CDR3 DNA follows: TGCAGTCCCCGCGACCATACACACGAAGCTTTCTTT. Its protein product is CSPRDHTHEAFF.

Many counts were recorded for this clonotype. The CDR3 coding sequence is TGTGCCAGCTCGGGTAAAAGCTCCTACGAGCAGTACTTC. Encoded protein: CASSGKSSYEQYF. The rearrangement joins TRBV10-3 to TRBJ2-7, with no clear D. CDR3 length equals 13 residues. The germline V and J ends were trimmed by 10 bases and 0 bases, with 13 bases remaining between them. Germline V gene lookup returns CDR1 ENHRY and CDR2 SYGVKD.

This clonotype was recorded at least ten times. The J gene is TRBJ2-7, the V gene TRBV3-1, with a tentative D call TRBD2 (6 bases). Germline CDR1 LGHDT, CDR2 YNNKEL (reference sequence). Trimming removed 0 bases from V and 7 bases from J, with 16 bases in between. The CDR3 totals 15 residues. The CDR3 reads CASSQDEVLAREQYF. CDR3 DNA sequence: TGTGCCAGCAGCCAAGATGAGGTGCTAGCGAGGGAGCAGTACTTC.

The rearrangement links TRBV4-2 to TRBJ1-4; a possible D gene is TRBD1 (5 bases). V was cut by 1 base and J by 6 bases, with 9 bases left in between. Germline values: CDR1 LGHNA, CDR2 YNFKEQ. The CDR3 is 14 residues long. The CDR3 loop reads CASSQASGHEKLFF. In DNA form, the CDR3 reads TGTGCCAGCAGCCAAGCCTCAGGGCATGAAAAACTGTTTTTT.

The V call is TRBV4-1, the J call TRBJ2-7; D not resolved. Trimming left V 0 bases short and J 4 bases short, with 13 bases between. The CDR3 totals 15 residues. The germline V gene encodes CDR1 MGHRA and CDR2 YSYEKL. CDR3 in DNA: TGCGCCAGCAGCCAAGAGGCAGACCAGATTTACGAGCAGTACTTC. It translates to CASSQEADQIYEQYF.

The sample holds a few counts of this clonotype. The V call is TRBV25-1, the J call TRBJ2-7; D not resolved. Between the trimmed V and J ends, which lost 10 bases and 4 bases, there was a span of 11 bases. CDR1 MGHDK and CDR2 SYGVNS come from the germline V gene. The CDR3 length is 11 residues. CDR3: CAIPEHYEQYF. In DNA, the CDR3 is TGTGCCATCCCGGAACATTACGAGCAGTACTTC.

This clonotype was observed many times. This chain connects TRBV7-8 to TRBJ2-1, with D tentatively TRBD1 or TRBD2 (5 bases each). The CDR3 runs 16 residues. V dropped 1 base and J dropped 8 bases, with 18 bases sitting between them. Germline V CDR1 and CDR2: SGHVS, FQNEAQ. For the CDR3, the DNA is TGTGCCAGCAGCTTAGTCGGCCGGGGACCCTGGGATGAGCAGTTCTTC. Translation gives CASSLVGRGPWDEQFF.

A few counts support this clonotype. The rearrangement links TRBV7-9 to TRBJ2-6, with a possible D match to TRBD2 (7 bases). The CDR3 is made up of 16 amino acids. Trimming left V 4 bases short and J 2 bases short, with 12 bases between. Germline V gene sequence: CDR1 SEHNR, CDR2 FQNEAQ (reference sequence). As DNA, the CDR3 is TGTGCCAGCAGCTCTAGGGGGGGGGCTGGGGCCAACGTCCTGACTTTC. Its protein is CASSSRGGAGANVLTF.

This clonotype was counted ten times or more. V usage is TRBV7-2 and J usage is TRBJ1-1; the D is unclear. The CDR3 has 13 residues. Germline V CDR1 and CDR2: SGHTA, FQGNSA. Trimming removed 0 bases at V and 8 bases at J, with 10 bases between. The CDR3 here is CASSLASRLEAFF. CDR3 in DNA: TGTGCCAGCAGCTTAGCGTCCCGTCTCGAAGCTTTCTTT.

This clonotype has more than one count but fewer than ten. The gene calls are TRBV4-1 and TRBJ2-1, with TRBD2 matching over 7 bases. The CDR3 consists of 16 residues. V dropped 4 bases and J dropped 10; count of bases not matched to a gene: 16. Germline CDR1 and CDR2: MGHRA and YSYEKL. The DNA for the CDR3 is TGCGCCAGCAGCCCTTCGGGGGAGGGGAGGGGAGAAGAGCAGTTCTTC. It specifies CASSPSGEGRGEEQFF.

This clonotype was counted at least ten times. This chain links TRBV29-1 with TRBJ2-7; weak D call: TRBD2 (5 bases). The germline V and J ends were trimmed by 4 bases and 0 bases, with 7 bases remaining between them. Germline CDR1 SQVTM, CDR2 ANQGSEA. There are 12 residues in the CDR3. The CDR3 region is CSVGGSSYEQYF. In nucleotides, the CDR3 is TGCAGCGTTGGAGGGAGCTCCTACGAGCAGTACTTC.

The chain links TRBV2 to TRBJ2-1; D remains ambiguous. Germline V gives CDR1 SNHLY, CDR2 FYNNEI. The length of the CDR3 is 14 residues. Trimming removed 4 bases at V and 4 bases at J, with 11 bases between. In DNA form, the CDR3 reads TGTGCCAGCAGTGGTTTAGTGGGATACAATGAGCAGTTCTTC. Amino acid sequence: CASSGLVGYNEQFF.

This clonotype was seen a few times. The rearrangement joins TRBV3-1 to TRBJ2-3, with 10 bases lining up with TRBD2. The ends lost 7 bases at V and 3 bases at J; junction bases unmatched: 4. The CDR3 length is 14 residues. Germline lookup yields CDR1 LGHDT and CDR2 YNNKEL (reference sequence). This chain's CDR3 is CASKLAGATDTQYF. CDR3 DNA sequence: TGTGCCAGCAAGCTAGCGGGAGCTACAGATACGCAGTATTTT.

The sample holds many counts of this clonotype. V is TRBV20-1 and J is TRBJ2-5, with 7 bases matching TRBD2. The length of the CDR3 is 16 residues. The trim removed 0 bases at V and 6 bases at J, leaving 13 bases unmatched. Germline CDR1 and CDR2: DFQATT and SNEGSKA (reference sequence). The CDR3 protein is CSARDRQGLAAKTQYF. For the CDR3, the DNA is TGCAGTGCTAGAGATCGTCAGGGCCTAGCGGCGAAGACCCAGTACTTC.

The CDR3: CASSQQGQETPQHF. CDR3 sequence (DNA): TGTGCCAGTAGCCAACAGGGACAGGAGACTCCCCAGCATTTT. The rearrangement uses TRBV19 and TRBJ1-5, with 8 bases lining up with TRBD1. J was trimmed by 10 bases and V by 6 bases; bases with no gene match: 11. The length of the CDR3 is 14 residues. Germline-derived CDR1 and CDR2 are LNHDA and SQIVND (reference sequence).